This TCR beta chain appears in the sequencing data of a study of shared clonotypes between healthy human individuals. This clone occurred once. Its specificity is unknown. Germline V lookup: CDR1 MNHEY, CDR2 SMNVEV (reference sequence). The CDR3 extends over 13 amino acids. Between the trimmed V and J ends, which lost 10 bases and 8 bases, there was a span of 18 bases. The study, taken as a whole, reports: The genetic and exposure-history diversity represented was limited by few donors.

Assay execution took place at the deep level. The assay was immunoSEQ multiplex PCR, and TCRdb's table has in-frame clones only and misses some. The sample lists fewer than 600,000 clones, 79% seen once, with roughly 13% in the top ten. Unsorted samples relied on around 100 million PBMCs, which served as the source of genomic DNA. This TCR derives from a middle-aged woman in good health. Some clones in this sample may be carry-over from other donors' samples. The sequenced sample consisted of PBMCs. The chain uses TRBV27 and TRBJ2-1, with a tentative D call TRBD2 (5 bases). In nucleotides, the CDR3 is TGTGCCACCAAGCCGGGATTCGTCGATGAGCAGTTCTTC. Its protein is CATKPGFVDEQFF.